These 30 T cell receptor beta chains share one sample of origin, sequenced in a study of regulatory T cells in long-lasting Graves disease. CDR3 regions were amplified by Arm-PCR using iRepertoire HTBI primers to build TCR beta libraries. TCRdb ran MiXCR on the multiplex PCR reads and lists one entry per CDR3 protein. The sample has under 400,000 distinct CDR3 sequences; roughly a sixth are singletons. Noted time point: newly diagnosed GD, antithyroid drugs for less than 3 months. RNA isolated from PBMCs was used to make the TCR library. These data also formed part of another study, on T cells in Graves' hyperthyroidism and ophthalmopathy.

Sample: peripheral blood mononuclear cells (PBMCs), taken at new diagnosis, from a patient treated with antithyroid drugs. The receptors here all came from a man aged 35 to 55 with Graves disease.

Concerning this clonotype itself: A far larger clone is only one base removed, so a read error is likely. CDR3 DNA: TGTGCCAGCAGCTTTCCTAGGAACACCATACATTTT. Amino acids: CASSFPRNTIHF. The chain joins TRBV7-2 to TRBJ1-3; the D is unclear. Germline CDR1 is SGHTA and CDR2 is FQGNSA. This CDR3 has 12 amino acids.

The table lists this clonotype with many counts. V gene TRBV2 combines with J gene TRBJ2-2; no definite D call. Germline CDR1 SNHLY, CDR2 FYNNEI. The CDR3 is 16 residues long. V was pared by 7 bases and J by 0 bases, with 15 bases between. CDR3 in DNA: TGTGCCAGCAATATCTTCCGCGTAGCGAACACCGGGGAGCTGTTTTTT. Protein: CASNIFRVANTGELFF. The whole variable domain, remainder taken from reference TRBV2 and TRBJ2-2, is EPEVTQTPSHQVTQMGQEVILRCVPISNHLYFYWYRQILGQKVEFLVSFYNNEISEKSEIFDDQFSVERPDGSNFTLKIRSTKLEDSAMYFCASNIFRVANTGELFFGEGSRLTVL.

This clonotype was counted ten times or more. The chain uses TRBV2 and TRBJ1-1, with no clear D. CDR1 SNHLY and CDR2 FYNNEI come from the germline V gene. Trimming took 3 bases from V and 3 from J, leaving 8 bases between them. The CDR3 is made up of 13 amino acids. The DNA for the CDR3 is TGTGCCAGCAGTGACGAACAGTACACTGAAGCTTTCTTT. This gives the protein CASSDEQYTEAFF.

This clonotype was recorded at least ten times. The rearrangement joins TRBV2 to TRBJ1-4; the match to TRBD1 covers 10 bases. Germline V gives CDR1 SNHLY, CDR2 FYNNEI. This CDR3 is 15 amino acids long. V dropped 2 bases and J dropped 6; count of bases not matched to a gene: 3. CDR3 protein: CASSETGQGDEKLFF. The CDR3 DNA follows: TGTGCCAGCAGTGAAACCGGACAGGGGGATGAAAAACTGTTTTTT.

This clonotype has at least ten counts. The V and J genes are TRBV28 and TRBJ2-1; D may match TRBD1 or TRBD2 (5 bases each). Trimming pared 2 bases from V and 9 bases from J, leaving 14 bases between. The CDR3 is 14 amino acids. Germline values: CDR1 MDHEN, CDR2 SYDVKM. As DNA, the CDR3 is TGTGCCAGCAGTTTAACGGGGACGGGGATTGAGCAGTTCTTC. This encodes CASSLTGTGIEQFF.

The chain joins TRBV5-5 to TRBJ2-2, with 8 bases fitting TRBD1. The trim removed 4 bases at V and 4 bases at J, leaving 15 bases unmatched. The CDR3 spans 18 residues. Germline CDR1 and CDR2: SGHKS and YYEKEE (reference sequence). This chain's CDR3 is CASSTSGIRGRSTGELFF. The CDR3 DNA follows: TGTGCCAGCAGCACCTCCGGGATCAGGGGGCGAAGCACCGGGGAGCTGTTTTTT.

This clonotype was counted at least ten times. The chain has TRBV5-5 and TRBJ2-7, with D unresolved. The CDR3 runs 14 residues. CDR1 is SGHKS, CDR2 YYEKEE, per germline (reference sequence). Trimming shortened V by 5 bases and J by 5 bases, and 17 bases separated the two germline ends. CDR3 nucleotide sequence: TGTGCCAGCAGTAATTTGCGGACCCAAAACGAGCAGTACTTC. Translated, it gives CASSNLRTQNEQYF.

This clonotype was observed many times. This chain uses TRBV20-1 with TRBJ2-7; D remains ambiguous. The V gene's germline CDR1 is DFQATT and CDR2 SNEGSKA (reference sequence). The CDR3 extends over 14 amino acids. V was clipped by 4 bases and J by 2 bases, with 15 bases between them. For the CDR3, the DNA is TGCAGTGCTACGAACTCAGACCAAACCTACGAGCAGTACTTC. Its translation is CSATNSDQTYEQYF.

This clonotype was found many times. The CDR3 DNA sequence: TGTGCCAGCAGCCAACGGGATAATTCACCCCTCCACTTT. This codes for CASSQRDNSPLHF. V gene TRBV3-1 combines with J gene TRBJ1-6; D ambiguous. Trimming cost V 2 bases and J 5 bases, with 4 bases left between them. The CDR3 has 13 amino acids. Germline CDR1 and CDR2: LGHDT and YNNKEL (reference sequence).

This clonotype was picked up many times. This chain links TRBV2 with TRBJ1-2; D call uncertain. Germline CDR1 and CDR2: SNHLY and FYNNEI. The CDR3 sequence is 13 residues long. The V end lost 1 base, the J end lost 5 bases, and 8 bases lay between the germline ends. CDR3 sequence: CASSEVVRYGYTF. The CDR3 DNA reads TGTGCCAGCAGTGAAGTGGTTAGGTATGGCTACACCTTC.

There are many counts of this clonotype. The V gene is TRBV28, the J gene TRBJ1-1; D gene uncertain. Trimming removed 3 bases at V and 3 bases at J, with 5 bases between. The CDR3 loop spans 12 amino acids. Germline lookup yields CDR1 MDHEN and CDR2 SYDVKM. Here the CDR3 reads CASSLLYTEAFF. CDR3 nucleotide sequence: TGTGCCAGCAGTTTGTTATACACTGAAGCTTTCTTT.

This clonotype has a handful of counts. CDR3 sequence reads: CASSHRDRGQGNTIYF. The CDR3 DNA reads TGTGCCAGCAGTCACCGGGACAGGGGGCAAGGAAACACCATATATTTT. This rearrangement joins TRBV6-2 or TRBV6-3 to TRBJ1-3; 12 positions agree with TRBD1. Germline-derived CDR1 and CDR2 are MNHEY and SVGEGT. The CDR3 has 16 amino acids. V gave up 5 bases and J gave up 4 bases; unmatched junction bases: 6.

This clonotype was counted at least ten times. V gene TRBV9 combines with J gene TRBJ2-5; 7 nucleotides match TRBD1. The CDR3 has 14 amino acids. V lost 2 bases and J lost 3; bases outside the gene matches: 4. Germline CDR1 is SGDLS and CDR2 is YYNGEE. CDR3 nucleotides: TGTGCCAGCAGCGTGGGGGACAGAAAAGAGACCCAGTACTTC. Protein: CASSVGDRKETQYF.

This clonotype was observed at least ten times. The CDR3 DNA follows: TGCAGTGCCCAGGGGGGGTCCACAGATACGCAGTATTTT. It encodes CSAQGGSTDTQYF. The V gene is TRBV20-1, the J gene TRBJ2-3, with D possibly being TRBD1 or TRBD2 (7 bases each). The CDR3 extends over 13 amino acids. Between the trimmed V and J ends, which lost 6 bases and 2 bases, there was a span of 12 bases. From germline, CDR1 is DFQATT and CDR2 SNEGSKA (reference sequence).

This clonotype was picked up a small number of times. The chain employs TRBV28 and TRBJ1-4; tentative D call: TRBD1 (5 bases). Germline V gene data show CDR1 as MDHEN and CDR2 as SYDVKM. This CDR3 contains 15 residues. With 2 bases removed from V and 5 bases from J, the gap between germline ends came to 12 bases. CDR3 nucleotide sequence: TGTGCCAGCAGTTTAAGGCAGGGAAAGAATGAAAAACTGTTTTTT. Protein sequence: CASSLRQGKNEKLFF.

The CDR3 sequence: CASSFGSGRTNEKLFF. CDR3 DNA sequence: TGTGCCAGCAGCTTCGGTTCAGGGAGGACTAATGAAAAACTGTTTTTT. The J gene is TRBJ1-4, the V gene TRBV5-4; TRBD1 might be the D (5 bases). With 2 bases removed from V and 2 bases from J, the gap between germline ends came to 13 bases. The CDR3 extends over 16 amino acids. Germline V CDR1 and CDR2: SGHNT, YYREEE (reference sequence).

This clonotype was seen more than once but under ten times. V is TRBV10-3 and J is TRBJ2-3, with TRBD1 matching over 7 bases. The CDR3 extends over 15 amino acids. The trim removed 7 bases at V and 5 bases at J, leaving 12 bases unmatched. CDR1 ENHRY and CDR2 SYGVKD come from the germline V gene. The CDR3 reads CAIKGPGQREDTQYF. DNA of the CDR3: TGTGCCATCAAGGGCCCGGGACAGCGAGAAGATACGCAGTATTTT.

This clonotype has only a few counts. The gene calls are TRBV5-1 and TRBJ2-3; 11 bases fit TRBD2. Losses at the gene ends were 2 bases for V and 3 bases for J; bases not matched to a gene: 2. This CDR3 has 15 amino acids. Germline V gene sequence: CDR1 SGHRS, CDR2 YFSETQ. CDR3 sequence: CASSFSGGETDTQYF. CDR3 DNA sequence: TGCGCCAGCAGCTTTAGCGGGGGGGAGACAGATACGCAGTATTTT.

This chain links TRBV20-1 with TRBJ2-2, with no clear D. The CDR3 has 13 residues. V lost 6 bases, J lost 7 bases, and 15 bases lay in between. The germline V gene encodes CDR1 DFQATT and CDR2 SNEGSKA (reference sequence). Here the CDR3 reads CSAARLGFGELFF. The CDR3 nucleotides are TGCAGTGCCGCCCGGCTTGGCTTCGGGGAGCTGTTTTTT.

Concerning this clonotype itself: This may be a read error: a much more frequent sequence differs by one nucleotide. The rearrangement joins TRBV28 to TRBJ2-4; 8 nucleotides agree with TRBD2. Per germline, CDR1 MDHEN and CDR2 SYDVKM. This CDR3 has 15 residues. With 6 bases clipped from V and 3 bases from J, the junction kept 7 bases outside the gene matches. The CDR3 region is CASSIAGLVKNIQYF. Here the CDR3 DNA reads TGTGCCAGCAGCATAGCGGGGTTGGTCAAAAACATTCAGTACTTC.

This clonotype was seen many times. The chain couples TRBV12-3 or TRBV12-4 to TRBJ1-1, with a weak D call TRBD1 (5 bases). Trimming left V 4 bases short and J 2 bases short, with 11 bases between. This CDR3 has 14 residues. DNA for the CDR3: TGTGCCAGCAGTTATGGACATCCTAACACTGAAGCTTTCTTT. It translates to CASSYGHPNTEAFF.

This clonotype was seen repeatedly, ten times or more. V and J are TRBV2 and TRBJ1-5, with unresolved D. The ends were cut back, 8 bases at V and 0 bases at J, with 11 bases in the middle. Germline CDR1 and CDR2: SNHLY and FYNNEI. The CDR3 has 14 residues. DNA of the CDR3: TGTGCCAGCGGCGATGGGGTTAGCAATCAGCCCCAGCATTTT. Translating it yields CASGDGVSNQPQHF.

This clonotype has more than one count but fewer than ten. The V call is TRBV7-9, the J call TRBJ1-2; D gene uncertain. Trimming left V 5 bases short and J 8 bases short, with 9 bases between. This CDR3 spans 11 amino acids. Germline V CDR1 and CDR2: SEHNR, FQNEAQ (reference sequence). CDR3 nucleotides: TGTGCCAGCAGCGACTCGGGAGGCTACACCTTC. Amino acid sequence: CASSDSGGYTF. The full variable domain, its missing parts supplied by reference TRBV7-9 and TRBJ1-2, is DTGVSQNPRHKITKRGQNVTFRCDPISEHNRLYWYRQTLGQGPEFLTYFQNEAQLEKSRLLSDRFSAERPKGSFSTLEIQRTEQGDSAMYLCASSDSGGYTFGSGTRLTVV.

This clonotype was seen only a few times. This chain uses TRBV6-2 or TRBV6-3 with TRBJ1-5; D gene ambiguous. Germline CDR1 is MNHEY and CDR2 is SVGEGT. The CDR3 is 13 residues long. The V and J ends lost 2 bases and 6 bases respectively, with 8 bases between them. The DNA of the CDR3 is TGTGCCAGCAGTTACGGTCTCGGTCAGCCCCAGCATTTT. It encodes CASSYGLGQPQHF.

In this sample, this clonotype turned up many times. V and J are TRBV4-2 and TRBJ2-7; perhaps TRBD2 as D (5 bases). Trimming shortened V by 0 bases and J by 0 bases, and 15 bases separated the two germline ends. The germline gives CDR1 LGHNA, CDR2 YNFKEQ. The CDR3 loop spans 17 amino acids. This CDR3 is CASSQDAILGSSYEQYF. The CDR3 region has the DNA TGTGCCAGCAGCCAAGATGCCATACTTGGGAGCTCCTACGAGCAGTACTTC.

In this sample, this clonotype turned up many times. The J gene is TRBJ1-5, the V gene TRBV27, with 8 bases fitting TRBD1. Germline assignment: CDR1 MNHEY and CDR2 SMNVEV (reference sequence). The V segment lost 5 bases and the J segment 4 bases; nucleotides outside the gene matches: 4. CDR3 length: 14 residues. This CDR3 reads CASSPRQGNQPQHF. Written as DNA, the CDR3 is TGTGCCAGCAGTCCCAGACAGGGGAATCAGCCCCAGCATTTT.

Worth noting for this clonotype: The CDR3 carries no conserved terminal phenylalanine or tryptophan, so it likely arises from a read error. The rearrangement links TRBV7-9 to TRBJ2-7; TRBD1 or TRBD2 may be the D gene (5 bases each). Germline V gene data show CDR1 as SEHNR and CDR2 as FQNEAQ (reference sequence). This CDR3 has 14 amino acids. The V gene lost 1 base and the J gene lost 2 bases, with 9 bases spanning the gap. CDR3 in amino acids: CASSLVGATYEQYL. Written as DNA, the CDR3 is TGTGCCAGCAGCTTAGTCGGGGCCACCTACGAGCAGTACCTC.

This sequence joins TRBV4-1 and TRBJ2-7; 9 bases align to TRBD2. This CDR3 is 15 amino acids long. Germline V lookup: CDR1 MGHRA, CDR2 YSYEKL. J lost 2 bases, V lost 2 bases, and 4 bases had no gene match. CDR3 sequence: CASSQPGTSTYEQYF. The DNA for the CDR3 is TGCGCCAGCAGCCAACCCGGGACTAGCACCTACGAGCAGTACTTC.

This clonotype was observed many times. The chain carries TRBV12-3 or TRBV12-4 and TRBJ1-1, with a possible D match to TRBD1 (5 bases). The CDR3 is 15 residues long. The V gene lost 3 bases and the J gene lost 0 bases, with 11 bases spanning the gap. CDR3 in DNA: TGTGCCAGCAGTTTGCGGGCAGGGCTGAACACTGAAGCTTTCTTT. Its protein is CASSLRAGLNTEAFF.

This clonotype has ten or more counts. J is TRBJ1-4 and V is TRBV28, with TRBD1 matching 12 bases. This CDR3 is built from 15 residues. The junction had 7 bases not matched to a gene; V was cut back by 6 bases and J by 8 bases. Germline V gene sequence: CDR1 MDHEN, CDR2 SYDVKM. For the CDR3, the DNA is TGTGCCAGCAGCCCCGGGACAGGGGGCGCAGAAAAACTGTTTTTT. It codes for CASSPGTGGAEKLFF.